These 18 T cell receptor beta chains were sequenced from one sample in a study of cytomegalovirus exposure and HLA in healthy donors. The PCR made use of 60 Vbeta and 13 Jbeta primers. Libraries were prepared by immunoSEQ multiplex PCR; TCRdb keeps only in-frame clonotypes and omits some of them. The table has 150,000 or so clones, approximately 85% seen once; the top ten hold less than 2.5%. Sequenced: PBMCs. Every receptor here comes from a woman aged 18-29 years in good health and CMV-seronegative.

This clone has a single count. V is TRBV6-6 and J is TRBJ2-5, with 12 bases fitting TRBD2. The J call may not be correct, given that the DNA end is closer to TRBJ2-7. The CDR3 consists of 15 residues. Germline CDR1 MNHNY, CDR2 SVGAGI (reference sequence). The CDR3 loop reads CASSGTSGRSYEQYF. Here the CDR3 DNA reads TGTGCCAGCAGTGGAACTAGCGGGAGGTCCTACGAGCAGTACTTC.

The J gene is TRBJ1-2, the V gene TRBV5-8; 9 bases match TRBD1. The CDR3 sequence is 16 residues long. CDR1 and CDR2 from the germline V gene are SGHTS and YDEGEE. With V trimmed by 4 bases and J by 8 bases, 15 bases remained unmatched. CDR3 sequence (DNA): TGTGCCAGCAGCCCACGCCGACGGACAGGGGCCCGCGGCTACACCTTC. It specifies CASSPRRRTGARGYTF.

The chain recombines TRBV28 with TRBJ2-4; perhaps TRBD1 as D (6 bases). The V gene lost 4 bases and the J gene lost 9 bases, with 16 bases spanning the gap. This CDR3 region has 14 residues. Germline CDR1 and CDR2: MDHEN and SYDVKM. The CDR3 DNA follows: TGTGCCAGCAGTTCGCTACAGGGAAGGGGCATTCAGTACTTC. Protein product: CASSSLQGRGIQYF.

V usage is TRBV28 and J usage is TRBJ1-6; perhaps TRBD1 as D (5 bases). Per germline, CDR1 MDHEN and CDR2 SYDVKM. V was cut by 6 bases and J by 5 bases, with 11 bases left in between. The CDR3 covers 14 residues. CDR3 nucleotides: TGTGCCAGCAGGTCCCCAGGGCATAATTCACCCCTCCACTTT. It is translated as CASRSPGHNSPLHF.

In this sample, this clone turned up once. CDR3 protein: CASSQPRGGSADTQYF. CDR3 nucleotide sequence: TGCGCCAGCAGCCAACCCCGGGGGGGTTCGGCAGATACGCAGTATTTT. The V and J genes are TRBV4-1 and TRBJ2-3; 8 bases line up with TRBD2. The V gene's germline CDR1 is MGHRA and CDR2 YSYEKL. The CDR3 runs to 16 residues. The J segment lost 4 bases and the V segment lost 2 bases, leaving 8 bases of the junction unmatched.

The genes are TRBV6-5 and TRBJ1-5, with D possibly being TRBD1 (5 bases). Between the trimmed V and J ends, which lost 0 bases and 7 bases, there was a span of 10 bases. Germline V lookup: CDR1 MNHEY, CDR2 SVGAGI. The CDR3 totals 14 residues. The CDR3 coding sequence is TGTGCCAGCAGTTACTCCAGGGTAGGACAGCCCCAGCATTTT. Its protein product is CASSYSRVGQPQHF.

The chain links TRBV9 to TRBJ2-5; unclear D gene. The CDR3 runs to 15 residues. Trimming pared 0 bases from V and 1 base from J, leaving 10 bases between. The germline V gene encodes CDR1 SGDLS and CDR2 YYNGEE. In DNA, the CDR3 is TGTGCCAGCAGCGTAGGCATATCTACCCAAGAGACCCAGTACTTC. Residues: CASSVGISTQETQYF.

J is TRBJ1-1 and V is TRBV6-1, with D tentatively TRBD1 (5 bases). V was clipped by 1 base and J by 0 bases, with 12 bases between them. The CDR3 extends over 16 amino acids. The V gene's germline CDR1 is MNHNS and CDR2 SASEGT. The CDR3 DNA sequence: TGTGCCAGCAGTGAAGAATGGACAACCTTGAACACTGAAGCTTTCTTT. Translation gives CASSEEWTTLNTEAFF.

As concerns this clone: This specimen includes other DNA sequences encoding the same CDR3. The chain recombines TRBV11-1 with TRBJ2-1; 12 bases map to TRBD2. The V and J ends lost 5 bases and 4 bases, in that order; junction bases with no gene match: 3. Germline V gene data show CDR1 as SGHAT and CDR2 as FQDESV (reference sequence). The CDR3 has 15 amino acids. CDR3 protein: CASSLGTSGYNEQFF. The CDR3 region has the DNA TGTGCCAGCAGCCTCGGGACTAGCGGGTACAATGAGCAGTTCTTC.

The chain carries TRBV19 and TRBJ2-7; D not resolved. Trimming removed 10 bases from V and 2 bases from J, with 12 bases in between. This CDR3 comprises 12 residues. Germline values: CDR1 LNHDA, CDR2 SQIVND (reference sequence). In nucleotides, the CDR3 is TGTGCCACCCTCGGTTCAACCTACGAGCAGTACTTC. It is translated as CATLGSTYEQYF.

The V and J genes are TRBV30 and TRBJ2-3; maybe TRBD1 (6 bases). The V gene's germline CDR1 is GTSNPN and CDR2 SVGIG (reference sequence). The germline V and J ends were trimmed by 1 base and 0 bases, with 14 bases remaining between them. The length of the CDR3 is 16 residues. CDR3 region: CAWSGLQGPSTDTQYF. CDR3 sequence (DNA): TGTGCCTGGAGTGGCCTACAGGGACCTAGCACAGATACGCAGTATTTT.

The chain has TRBV23-1 and TRBJ2-7; D possibly corresponds to TRBD1 (6 bases). TRBV23-1 carries the ORF label, with uncertain function. The CDR3 spans 16 residues. The V and J ends lost 1 base and 0 bases respectively, with 13 bases between them. CDR3 nucleotides: TGCGCCAGCAGTCAATTAAAGACAGGCGACTCCTACGAGCAGTACTTC. Its translation is CASSQLKTGDSYEQYF.

With regard to this clone: One end of the junction fails to match germline, which may point to a read error. The gene calls are TRBV7-9 and TRBJ2-6, with TRBD1 matching over 8 bases. The CDR3 consists of 19 residues. Germline CDR1 and CDR2: SEHNR and FQNEAQ (reference sequence). CDR3 in amino acids: CSSSSNSGGSISGANVLTF. CDR3 coding DNA: TGTTCCAGCAGCTCCAACTCAGGGGGCTCTATCTCTGGGGCCAACGTCCTGACTTTC.

Comments on this clone: Other nucleotide sequences from this sample produce the same CDR3. This chain uses TRBV19 with TRBJ1-1; 7 nucleotides align to TRBD1. The CDR3 sequence is 14 residues long. Germline V CDR1 and CDR2: LNHDA, SQIVND (reference sequence). With V trimmed by 5 bases and J by 5 bases, 8 bases remained unmatched. This CDR3 reads CASSPRQGWTEAFF. CDR3 nucleotides: TGTGCCAGTAGTCCCCGACAGGGTTGGACTGAAGCTTTCTTT.

This chain links TRBV10-3 with TRBJ1-1, with 10 bases matching TRBD1. The CDR3 totals 16 residues. The ends lost 4 bases at V and 0 bases at J; junction bases unmatched: 5. Germline V gene data show CDR1 as ENHRY and CDR2 as SYGVKD. CDR3 region: CAISGQGALLNTEAFF. The CDR3 DNA reads as TGTGCCATCAGTGGACAGGGGGCCTTATTGAACACTGAAGCTTTCTTT.

The J gene is TRBJ1-1, the V gene TRBV15, with 9 bases identical to TRBD1. CDR1 and CDR2 (germline): LNHNV, YYDKDF (reference sequence). The J segment lost 1 base and the V segment lost 3 bases, leaving 9 bases of the junction unmatched. This CDR3 is built from 17 residues. The CDR3, as DNA: TGTGCCACCAGCAGGCTGCACAGGGGGCTTAGGAACACTGAAGCTTTCTTT. This translates into CATSRLHRGLRNTEAFF.

J is TRBJ2-3 and V is TRBV27, with D uncertain. Germline CDR1 is MNHEY and CDR2 is SMNVEV (reference sequence). V lost 4 bases and J lost 4, with 18 bases in between. This CDR3 comprises 16 residues. As DNA, the CDR3 is TGTGCCAGCAGTTCGATAAACTACGCAGTCCCAGATACGCAGTATTTT. This codes for CASSSINYAVPDTQYF.

This chain connects TRBV5-1 to TRBJ2-7; TRBD2 is a possible D gene (6 bases). V lost 1 base, J lost 1 base, and 9 bases lay in between. In germline, CDR1 is SGHRS, CDR2 YFSETQ. The CDR3 has 14 amino acids. The CDR3 DNA reads TGCGCCAGCAGCTTGCAGGGAGGTTCCTACGAGCAGTACTTC. Translated, it gives CASSLQGGSYEQYF.